This T cell receptor beta chain was observed in a study of vaccination and CD4 T cells after COVID-19. Study overall: The convalescents were made up of six males and four females, two of whom were Hispanic.

Each CDR3 protein is one row after TCRdb ran MiXCR on the PCR reads. This table holds roughly 14,000 distinct CDR3 sequences, 69% found once. Positive PCR dates covered March to December 2020, before US Alpha, Beta and Delta variants. Study-level findings and limits: A relatively small number of convalescent patients were studied, and no early post-infection timepoints were included.

With regard to this clonotype: Its antigen remains unidentified.

Specimen: CD4+ T cells from blood, collected after SARS-CoV-2 vaccination. The receptor comes from a human donor who had recovered from COVID-19.

CDR3 DNA: TGTGCCAGCAGCTTGGGACAGACAGATACGCAGTATTTT. Protein product: CASSLGQTDTQYF. The rearrangement uses TRBV7-9 and TRBJ2-3, with 7 bases fitting TRBD1. The germline CDR1 and CDR2 sequences are SEHNR and FQNEAQ (reference sequence). V gave up 3 bases and J gave up 3 bases; unmatched junction bases: 0. CDR3 length: 13 residues.